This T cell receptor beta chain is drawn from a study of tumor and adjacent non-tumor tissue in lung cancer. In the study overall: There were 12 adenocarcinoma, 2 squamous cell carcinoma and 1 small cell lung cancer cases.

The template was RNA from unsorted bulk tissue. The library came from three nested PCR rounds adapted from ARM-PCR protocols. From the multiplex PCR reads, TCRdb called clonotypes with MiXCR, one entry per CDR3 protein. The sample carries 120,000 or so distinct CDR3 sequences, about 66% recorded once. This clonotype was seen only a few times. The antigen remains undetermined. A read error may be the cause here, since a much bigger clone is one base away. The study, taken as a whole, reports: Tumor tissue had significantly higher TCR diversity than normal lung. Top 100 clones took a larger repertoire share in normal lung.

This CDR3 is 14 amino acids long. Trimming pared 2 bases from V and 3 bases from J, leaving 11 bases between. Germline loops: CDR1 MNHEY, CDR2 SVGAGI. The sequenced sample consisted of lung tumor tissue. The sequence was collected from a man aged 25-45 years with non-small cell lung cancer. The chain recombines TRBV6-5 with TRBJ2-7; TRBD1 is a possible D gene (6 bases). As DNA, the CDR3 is TGTGCCAGCAGTTACAGGGACATCCTCTACGAGCAGTACTTC. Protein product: CASSYRDILYEQYF.